The sequence of this TCR beta chain was determined in a study of T cell responses to AZD1222 COVID-19 vaccine. Overall study findings and caveats: Spike-wide coverage was observed for vaccine-associated CD4 TCRs, with dominant responses at 160-218 and 743-854. Baseline serology detected seropositivity in only six AZD1222 recipients. The reported proportion of spike-specific TCRs targeting unmutated variant regions was nearly half. Sampled repertoires all dated from after the peak T cell response.

Germline V CDR1 and CDR2: MGHRA, YSYEKL. The CDR3 runs 16 residues. V gave up 1 base and J gave up 2 bases, with 15 bases separating them. Turning to this clone: Its antigen is still unknown.

The method was immunoSEQ multiplex PCR; TCRdb's version includes in-frame clones alone and lacks a portion of them. Of about 120,000 clones in the sample, around 89% were seen once. The J gene is TRBJ2-7, the V gene TRBV4-1; TRBD2 is a possible D gene (6 bases). The sequencing here drew on peripheral blood, taken 28 days after the second AZD1222 dose. The receptor was derived from an adult who received the AZD1222 COVID-19 vaccine. CDR3 in DNA: TGCGCCAGCAGCCAAGGGAGGGCAGTCCAGACCTACGAGCAGTACTTC. This translates into CASSQGRAVQTYEQYF.